This T cell receptor beta chain was identified in a study of immune evolution from preneoplasia to lung adenocarcinoma. Study results and caveats: KRAS-mutant nodules had the highest T cell clonality.

V lost 8 bases and J 4 bases, leaving 15 bases between the germline ends. The CDR3 extends over 14 amino acids. CDR1 is MNHNS, CDR2 SASEGT, per germline. The protocol was immunoSEQ multiplex PCR, while the TCRdb copy is restricted to in-frame clones and leaves out a portion. Found here are under 4,500 clones, 65% to 80% of them singletons; the top ten hold more than 13%. With respect to this clone: The target antigen is unknown.

This TCR was recovered from a person between 65 and 79 years old with invasive lung adenocarcinoma. Some clones in this sample may be carry-over from other donors' samples. The chain uses TRBV6-1 and TRBJ1-3; D is unresolved. Material for sequencing was FFPE invasive lung adenocarcinoma tissue. CDR3 DNA: TGTGCCAGCTGGGCCGGCTCTGTAGGAAACACCATATATTTT. It specifies CASWAGSVGNTIYF.